This section outlines one T cell receptor (beta chain) sequence together with its context. This sample stems from a study of control samples from healthy donors and cancer patients. Clones were sequenced by immunoSEQ multiplex PCR, and TCRdb holds only the in-frame ones, with some missing. Among 110,000 to 150,000 clones listed, more than 80% were seen once. This CDR3 comprises 14 residues. The germline V gene encodes CDR1 SGHTA and CDR2 FQGNSA. J gave up 8 bases and V 5 bases, and 7 bases lay outside the gene matches. This sequence was found in a young man in good health. The genes are TRBV7-2 and TRBJ1-2, with 11 nucleotides matching TRBD1. The sequencing input was blood. CDR3 protein: CASSKGQGARGYTF. As DNA, the CDR3 is TGTGCCAGCAGCAAAGGACAGGGGGCGAGAGGCTACACCTTC. Combining the CDR3 with reference TRBV7-2 and TRBJ1-2 gives the whole variable domain GAGVSQSPSNKVTEKGKDVELRCDPISGHTALYWYRQSLGQGLEFLIYFQGNSAPDKSGLPSDRFSAERTGGSVSTLTIQRTQQEDSAVYLCASSKGQGARGYTFGSGTRLTVV.